The present TCR beta chain was sequenced within a study of blood T cells in healthy people across ages. Study results and caveats: Older age went with lower TCR beta diversity per million T cells, in a roughly linear way.

This clonotype was counted at least ten times. As yet, its antigen is unknown. A read error may explain this, as a much larger clone is one base away. PCR was performed a second time for about 7 to 12 cycles using a sample-barcoded 5' primer and a J-beta primer mix. TCRdb reprocessed the 5' RACE reads via MiXCR and lists one record per CDR3 protein. Of about 1.5 million distinct CDR3 sequences listed, approximately 39% are singletons. The specimen was blood. This TCR was recovered from a woman aged 18-30 years in good health.

Here the CDR3 DNA reads TGTGCCAGCAGCTTTGGGGAAAACATTCAGTACTTC. Protein product: CASSFGENIQYF. This sequence joins TRBV7-9 and TRBJ2-4, with D hard to call. Trimming took off 3 bases at V and 5 bases at J, with 5 bases between the two ends. Per germline, CDR1 SEHNR and CDR2 FQNEAQ (reference sequence). The CDR3 extends over 12 amino acids.